Listed here are 27 T cell receptor beta chains from one sample, sequenced in a study of cytomegalovirus exposure and HLA in healthy donors. Both 60 Vbeta primers and 13 Jbeta primers went into the PCR. Sequencing was performed with immunoSEQ multiplex PCR; in TCRdb, only in-frame clones are kept and a portion is missing. The profile shows some 90,000 clones, 60% to 85% of them singletons. Sample: PBMCs. All receptors derive from a man between 25 and 39 years old in good health and CMV-seropositive.

This chain joins TRBV9 and TRBJ1-1; D might be TRBD1 (5 bases). Germline V lookup: CDR1 SGDLS, CDR2 YYNGEE. The CDR3 extends over 13 amino acids. Trimming removed 3 bases at V and 11 bases at J, with 17 bases between. CDR3 nucleotides: TGTGCCAGCAGCGGACCTTTGACAGCGGGGGCTTTCTTT. Amino acid sequence: CASSGPLTAGAFF.

The rearrangement joins TRBV6-5 to TRBJ2-5; 8 nucleotides line up with TRBD1. This CDR3 has 14 amino acids. Germline assignment: CDR1 MNHEY and CDR2 SVGAGI. V lost 4 bases to trimming and J lost 5 bases; unmatched junction nucleotides: 6. The CDR3 here is CASSWTRGPETQYF. DNA of the CDR3: TGTGCCAGCAGTTGGACCAGGGGGCCGGAGACCCAGTACTTC.

This chain joins TRBV7-3 and TRBJ1-1, with D tentatively TRBD1 (5 bases). Trimming left V 2 bases short and J 5 bases short, with 15 bases between. The CDR3 loop spans 15 amino acids. Germline-derived CDR1 and CDR2 are SGHTA and FQGTGA. The CDR3 coding sequence is TGTGCCAGCAGCTTAGGTCAGGGTGGGAGGACTGAAGCTTTCTTT. Translated, it gives CASSLGQGGRTEAFF.

The chain joins TRBV2 to TRBJ1-4; no firm D call. Germline V CDR1 and CDR2: SNHLY, FYNNEI. V dropped 0 bases and J dropped 6 bases, with 14 bases sitting between them. The CDR3 extends over 16 amino acids. CDR3: CASSEALAGLYEKLFF. CDR3 DNA sequence: TGTGCCAGCAGTGAAGCGCTGGCAGGCCTCTATGAAAAACTGTTTTTT.

The table lists this clone with a few counts. The chain has TRBV5-4 and TRBJ2-6; the match to TRBD1 covers 9 bases. Germline-derived CDR1 and CDR2 are SGHNT and YYREEE (reference sequence). J was trimmed by 1 base and V by 4 bases; bases with no gene match: 6. This CDR3 spans 17 amino acids. The CDR3 loop is CASSGDRGASGANVLTF. CDR3 sequence (DNA): TGTGCCAGCAGCGGTGACAGGGGGGCATCTGGGGCCAACGTCCTGACTTTC. The full variable domain, in which reference TRBV5-4 and TRBJ2-6 provide the parts outside the CDR3, is ETGVTQSPTHLIKTRGQQVTLRCSSQSGHNTVSWYQQALGQGPQFIFQYYREEENGRGNFPPRFSGLQFPNYSSELNVNALELDDSALYLCASSGDRGASGANVLTFGAGSRLTVL.

Turning to this clone: Sequence at one end of the junction differs from germline and may be a read error. The chain carries TRBV7-9 and TRBJ1-2; D possibly corresponds to TRBD1 (6 bases). Germline CDR1 reads SEHNR; CDR2 reads FQNEAQ (reference sequence). This CDR3 has 15 amino acids. This CDR3 is CSSSLGGGTNYGYTF. In DNA, the CDR3 is TGTTCCAGCAGCTTAGGGGGAGGGACAAACTATGGCTACACCTTC.

This clone was seen only a few times. This rearrangement joins TRBV18 to TRBJ1-4; no clear D. Germline CDR1 reads KGHSH; CDR2 reads LQKENI. The CDR3 spans 15 residues. Trimming removed 6 bases from V and 4 bases from J, with 15 bases in between. CDR3 nucleotide sequence: TGTGCCAGCTCCCTCGGTACGGGGAGTAATGAAAAACTGTTTTTT. It is translated as CASSLGTGSNEKLFF.

This clone was observed a few times. The rearrangement links TRBV9 to TRBJ1-1; 8 nucleotides match TRBD1. Germline lookup yields CDR1 SGDLS and CDR2 YYNGEE. Germline trimming cut 4 bases from V and 1 base from J; bases unmatched to any gene: 6. There are 15 residues in the CDR3. The CDR3 loop reads CASSPHGTGNTEAFF. CDR3 sequence (DNA): TGTGCCAGCAGCCCCCATGGGACAGGGAACACTGAAGCTTTCTTT.

This clone was observed a single time. The chain has TRBV5-1 and TRBJ2-5; TRBD2 matches 7 bases. The J call may not be correct, given that the DNA end is closer to TRBJ2-7. The CDR3 is 15 amino acids. Per germline, CDR1 SGHRS and CDR2 YFSETQ. The CDR3 bases are TGCGCCAGCAGCCCCGTCACTGGGGGGGCCTACGAGCAGTACTTC. This encodes CASSPVTGGAYEQYF.

The chain carries TRBV12-5 and TRBJ2-3; D remains unclear. In germline, CDR1 is LGHNT, CDR2 FRNRAP. CDR3 length equals 11 residues. Trimming pared 6 bases from V and 5 bases from J, leaving 6 bases between. DNA for the CDR3: TGTGCTAGTGGCCTGAGAGATACGCAGTATTTT. This translates into CASGLRDTQYF.

The J gene is TRBJ2-1, the V gene TRBV5-1; TRBD2 might be the D (5 bases). Trimming stripped 0 bases from V and 3 bases from J, with 13 bases between. CDR3 size: 16 residues. Germline values: CDR1 SGHRS, CDR2 YFSETQ. Here the CDR3 reads CASSLDSRLRYNEQFF. For the CDR3, the DNA is TGCGCCAGCAGCTTGGATTCGCGACTACGCTACAATGAGCAGTTCTTC.

This chain links TRBV29-1 with TRBJ2-1, with TRBD1 matching 10 bases. V was pared by 4 bases and J by 2 bases, with 2 bases of the junction left unmatched. This CDR3 has 14 amino acids. CDR1 and CDR2 from the germline V gene are SQVTM and ANQGSEA. CDR3 in amino acids: CSVAGTGAYNEQFF. DNA for the CDR3: TGCAGCGTTGCCGGGACAGGGGCCTACAATGAGCAGTTCTTC.

The chain has TRBV12-5 and TRBJ2-6, with 10 bases aligning to TRBD1. This CDR3 comprises 18 residues. Germline assignment: CDR1 LGHNT and CDR2 FRNRAP. V gave up 3 bases and J gave up 0 bases; unmatched junction bases: 5. Here the CDR3 DNA reads TGTGCTAGTGGTTTCTCGGGACAGGGGTACTCTGGGGCCAACGTCCTGACTTTC. This sequence encodes CASGFSGQGYSGANVLTF. The entire variable domain, with the rest obtained from reference TRBV12-5 and TRBJ2-6, is as follows: DARVTQTPRHKVTEMGQEVTMRCQPILGHNTVFWYRQTMMQGLELLAYFRNRAPLDDSGMPKDRFSAEMPDATLATLKIQPSEPRDSAVYFCASGFSGQGYSGANVLTFGAGSRLTVL.

The chain carries TRBV4-3 and TRBJ1-5; D possibly corresponds to TRBD1 (5 bases). CDR3 length: 13 residues. The V end lost 0 bases, the J end lost 7 bases, and 7 bases lay between the germline ends. The germline CDR1 and CDR2 sequences are LGHNA and YSLEER. DNA of the CDR3: TGCGCCAGCAGCCAAGATAGGGGCCAGCCCCAGCATTTT. Protein product: CASSQDRGQPQHF.

This chain joins TRBV6-5 and TRBJ1-1; D unclear. The V gene's germline CDR1 is MNHEY and CDR2 SVGAGI. This CDR3 has 14 amino acids. The V and J ends lost 0 bases and 1 base respectively, with 6 bases between them. The DNA for the CDR3 is TGTGCCAGCAGTTACTCACGGGGGAACACTGAAGCTTTCTTT. Its translation: CASSYSRGNTEAFF.

This clone was found once. The chain recombines TRBV11-2 with TRBJ1-2; 9 nucleotides match TRBD1. After removal of 5 bases from V and 5 bases from J, the junction contained 6 bases not matched to a gene. Germline V gives CDR1 SGHAT, CDR2 FQNNGV. The CDR3 runs to 14 residues. The CDR3 bases are TGTGCCAGCAGCGGTACCGGGACAGGGTATGGCTACACCTTC. Translating gives CASSGTGTGYGYTF.

The rearrangement uses TRBV5-1 and TRBJ1-1; 9 bases are shared with TRBD1. CDR1 is SGHRS, CDR2 YFSETQ, per germline. CDR3 length: 15 residues. The junction had 10 bases not matched to a gene; V was cut back by 4 bases and J by 6 bases. The CDR3 reads CASSPFPGQGSEAFF. CDR3 in DNA: TGCGCCAGCAGCCCCTTCCCGGGACAGGGCTCTGAAGCTTTCTTT.

This clone was counted between two and nine times. The CDR3, as DNA: TGTGCCAGCAGCCCCTCGAACACCGGGGAGCTGTTTTTT. This sequence encodes CASSPSNTGELFF. This sequence joins TRBV5-6 and TRBJ2-2; D remains unclear. V was shortened by 4 bases and J by 0 bases, with 4 bases between the two germline ends. CDR3 length: 13 residues. CDR1 is SGHDT and CDR2 is YYEEEE in the germline V gene.

The chain combines TRBV7-2 with TRBJ1-6; D is uncertain. The V end lost 4 bases, the J end lost 6 bases, and 13 bases lay between the germline ends. This CDR3 comprises 15 residues. Germline V gene lookup returns CDR1 SGHTA and CDR2 FQGNSA. The CDR3 reads CASSSGRWSNSPLHF. DNA of the CDR3: TGTGCCAGCAGCTCCGGCCGGTGGAGTAATTCACCCCTCCACTTT. The variable domain in full, completed from reference TRBV7-2 and TRBJ1-6, reads GAGVSQSPSNKVTEKGKDVELRCDPISGHTALYWYRQSLGQGLEFLIYFQGNSAPDKSGLPSDRFSAERTGGSVSTLTIQRTQQEDSAVYLCASSSGRWSNSPLHFGNGTRLTVT.

V and J are TRBV7-9 and TRBJ2-2; 12 bases agree with TRBD1. The V segment lost 6 bases and the J segment 4 bases; nucleotides outside the gene matches: 9. This CDR3 is 17 amino acids long. Germline CDR1 is SEHNR and CDR2 is FQNEAQ (reference sequence). The CDR3 spells CASRSPGQGARTGELFF. CDR3 sequence (DNA): TGTGCCAGCAGGTCTCCGGGACAGGGGGCTCGCACCGGGGAGCTGTTTTTT.

This clone was detected a few times. The chain carries TRBV30 and TRBJ1-2, with D possibly TRBD1 on 6 matching bases. CDR1 is GTSNPN and CDR2 is SVGIG in the germline V gene (reference sequence). V gave up 0 bases and J gave up 12 bases, with 20 bases separating them. There are 14 residues in the CDR3. DNA for the CDR3: TGTGCCTGGAGTGTAGTCAGTGACAGGTCAACCCACACCTTC. Amino acids: CAWSVVSDRSTHTF.

The V gene is TRBV4-3, the J gene TRBJ2-1; 14 bases match TRBD2. Germline values: CDR1 LGHNA, CDR2 YSLEER. The CDR3 is 16 residues long. The V gene end was trimmed by 4 bases and the J gene end by 7 bases; junction bases not matched to a gene: 6. The CDR3 DNA sequence: TGCGCCAGCAGCCGCGGACTAGCGGGAGGACAAAATGAGCAGTTCTTC. Translated, it gives CASSRGLAGGQNEQFF.

J is TRBJ1-2 and V is TRBV10-3; maybe TRBD1 (5 bases). Germline V gene data show CDR1 as ENHRY and CDR2 as SYGVKD. Trimming pared 0 bases from V and 4 bases from J, leaving 15 bases between. This CDR3 has 16 amino acids. The chain's CDR3 is CAISESKEGRAYGYTF. The CDR3 nucleotides are TGTGCCATCAGTGAGTCAAAAGAAGGCAGGGCCTATGGCTACACCTTC.

The chain employs TRBV5-4 and TRBJ1-1; D is possibly TRBD1 (6 bases). CDR3 length: 16 amino acids. V was cut by 1 base and J by 1 base, with 14 bases left in between. CDR1 and CDR2 (germline): SGHNT, YYREEE (reference sequence). In DNA, the CDR3 is TGTGCCAGCAGCTTGAACGAGGGGACACAGAACACTGAAGCTTTCTTT. Protein product: CASSLNEGTQNTEAFF. Based on the CDR3 plus reference TRBV5-4 and TRBJ1-1, the full variable domain is ETGVTQSPTHLIKTRGQQVTLRCSSQSGHNTVSWYQQALGQGPQFIFQYYREEENGRGNFPPRFSGLQFPNYSSELNVNALELDDSALYLCASSLNEGTQNTEAFFGQGTRLTVV.

The chain joins TRBV5-6 to TRBJ2-7, with 9 positions matching TRBD1. After removal of 6 bases from V and 3 bases from J, the junction contained 7 bases not matched to a gene. Germline CDR1 and CDR2: SGHDT and YYEEEE. The CDR3 covers 14 residues. The DNA of the CDR3 is TGTGCCAGCATCCCAGGACAGGGGCACTACGAGCAGTACTTC. It is translated as CASIPGQGHYEQYF.

J is TRBJ1-1 and V is TRBV2, with D hard to call. CDR1 is SNHLY and CDR2 is FYNNEI in the germline V gene. CDR3 length equals 13 residues. V was pared by 6 bases and J by 0 bases, with 8 bases between. CDR3 in DNA: TGTGCCAGCAGGTCCCAGGTGAACACTGAAGCTTTCTTT. It encodes CASRSQVNTEAFF.

This clone was seen just once. The chain couples TRBV19 to TRBJ1-2; 7 nucleotides match TRBD1. V gave up 5 bases and J gave up 3 bases; unmatched junction bases: 3. This CDR3 has 13 amino acids. Per germline, CDR1 LNHDA and CDR2 SQIVND (reference sequence). As DNA, the CDR3 is TGTGCCAGTAGTCTCAGGGGGGACTATGGCTACACCTTC. Encoded protein: CASSLRGDYGYTF.